Presented here are 10 T cell receptor beta chains from one specimen sequenced in a study of human versus mouse CDR3 diversity and MHC coevolution (dated 2017 in TCRdb). The library was generated by the immunoSEQ multiplex PCR assay. This immuneACCESS table, as held by TCRdb, lists in-frame sequences with V and J called but not all clones. Of the missing ones, under half trace to an unresolved V gene in checked studies; the others have no known cause. The table for this sample lists 60,000 or so clones; around 94% of them were counted only once. Clones ranked in the top ten supply approximately 20% of the sample. Sequencing was carried out using naive CD4+ T cells from blood. Explained via the paper, the cell subset or site label denotes: CD45RO-negative CD62L-positive naive CD4 T cells. These receptors were taken from a person aged 55 to 75 in good health.

This rearrangement joins TRBV5-4 to TRBJ2-5; TRBD2 is a possible D gene (6 bases). Per the germline V gene, CDR1 is SGHNT and CDR2 is YYREEE (reference sequence). CDR3 length: 16 residues. Trimming took off 3 bases at V and 6 bases at J, with 21 bases between the two ends. CDR3 sequence: CASSSPSGSDRKTQYF. CDR3 DNA sequence: TGTGCCAGCAGCTCCCCCTCCGGGAGCGATAGGAAGACCCAGTACTTC.

The rearrangement joins TRBV10-3 to TRBJ2-5; TRBD2 matches 8 bases. CDR1 and CDR2 from the germline V gene are ENHRY and SYGVKD. The ends lost 4 bases at V and 5 bases at J; junction bases unmatched: 9. CDR3 length: 15 amino acids. CDR3 residues: CAISASGLTDETQYF. In nucleotides, the CDR3 is TGTGCCATCAGTGCTAGCGGGCTAACAGACGAGACCCAGTACTTC.

The chain carries TRBV7-9 and TRBJ2-1, with unresolved D. Germline CDR1 SEHNR, CDR2 FQNEAQ (reference sequence). The CDR3 has 11 residues. V was clipped by 4 bases and J by 10 bases, with 8 bases between them. CDR3 protein: CASSSVMEQFF. Written as DNA, the CDR3 is TGTGCCAGCAGCTCGGTTATGGAGCAGTTCTTC. Looking up the rest from reference TRBV7-9 and TRBJ2-1 gives the full variable domain: DTGVSQNPRHKITKRGQNVTFRCDPISEHNRLYWYRQTLGQGPEFLTYFQNEAQLEKSRLLSDRFSAERPKGSFSTLEIQRTEQGDSAMYLCASSSVMEQFFGPGTRLTVL.

The genes are TRBV5-4 and TRBJ2-3; 10 bases are a match to TRBD2. The germline V gene encodes CDR1 SGHNT and CDR2 YYREEE (reference sequence). The CDR3 covers 16 residues. V lost 4 bases, J lost 1 base, and 6 bases stayed unmatched. The CDR3 reads CASSLRLAGGTDTQYF. The CDR3 DNA follows: TGTGCCAGCAGCCTGAGACTAGCGGGCGGCACAGATACGCAGTATTTT.

This clone was detected only once. This chain links TRBV6-5 with TRBJ2-7, with 8 bases matching TRBD2. Germline V lookup: CDR1 MNHEY, CDR2 SVGAGI. This CDR3 has 13 residues. After removal of 8 bases from V and 4 bases from J, the junction contained 7 bases not matched to a gene. CDR3 protein: CASAGGIWYEQYF. CDR3 nucleotides: TGTGCCAGCGCGGGAGGTATCTGGTACGAGCAGTACTTC.

The gene calls are TRBV18 and TRBJ1-4; no clear D gene. This CDR3 has 16 amino acids. CDR1 is KGHSH and CDR2 is LQKENI in the germline V gene. V lost 3 bases and J 0 bases, leaving 11 bases between the germline ends. This CDR3 is CASSPSGVATNEKLFF. The CDR3 DNA sequence: TGTGCCAGCTCACCGTCCGGGGTTGCAACTAATGAAAAACTGTTTTTT.

This clone was detected only once. V and J are TRBV6-5 and TRBJ2-7; 10 bases match TRBD1. V was pared by 3 bases and J by 6 bases, with 2 bases of the junction left unmatched. The CDR3 runs to 13 residues. Germline CDR1 MNHEY, CDR2 SVGAGI. The CDR3 DNA reads as TGTGCCAGCAGTTATCGGGACAGGGGCGAGCAGTACTTC. This codes for CASSYRDRGEQYF.

This sequence joins TRBV30 and TRBJ2-7, with 8 bases lining up with TRBD2. CDR3 length: 17 residues. With 0 bases clipped from V and 4 bases from J, the junction kept 14 bases outside the gene matches. Germline-derived CDR1 and CDR2 are GTSNPN and SVGIG (reference sequence). CDR3 protein: CAWSVVPLRTGGYEQYF. For the CDR3, the DNA is TGTGCCTGGAGTGTAGTCCCTTTGAGGACGGGAGGGTACGAGCAGTACTTC.

The chain employs TRBV5-4 and TRBJ1-4; D possibly corresponds to TRBD1 (6 bases). Trimming pared 0 bases from V and 4 bases from J, leaving 10 bases between. CDR1 SGHNT and CDR2 YYREEE come from the germline V gene (reference sequence). This CDR3 region has 15 residues. The CDR3 reads CASSLGDRFNEKLFF. The CDR3 DNA sequence: TGTGCCAGCAGCTTGGGTGACAGGTTTAATGAAAAACTGTTTTTT.

V and J are TRBV2 and TRBJ1-4; 8 nucleotides agree with TRBD1. This CDR3 is 15 amino acids long. Germline trimming cut 5 bases from V and 8 bases from J; bases unmatched to any gene: 10. CDR1 and CDR2 from the germline V gene are SNHLY and FYNNEI. The CDR3 DNA reads as TGTGCCAGCAGTTCCGACAGGGGTATCGAAGAAAAACTGTTTTTT. Amino acids: CASSSDRGIEEKLFF.